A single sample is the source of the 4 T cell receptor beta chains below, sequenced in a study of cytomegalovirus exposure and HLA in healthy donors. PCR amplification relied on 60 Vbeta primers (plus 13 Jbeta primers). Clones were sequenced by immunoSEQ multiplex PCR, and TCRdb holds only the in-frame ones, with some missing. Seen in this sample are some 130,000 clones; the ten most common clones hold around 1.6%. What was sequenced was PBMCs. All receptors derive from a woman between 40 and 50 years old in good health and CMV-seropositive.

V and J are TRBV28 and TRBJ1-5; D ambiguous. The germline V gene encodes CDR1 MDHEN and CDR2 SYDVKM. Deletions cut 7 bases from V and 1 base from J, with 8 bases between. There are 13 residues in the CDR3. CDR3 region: CASKEGSNQPQHF. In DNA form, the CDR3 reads TGTGCCAGCAAAGAGGGCAGCAATCAGCCCCAGCATTTT.

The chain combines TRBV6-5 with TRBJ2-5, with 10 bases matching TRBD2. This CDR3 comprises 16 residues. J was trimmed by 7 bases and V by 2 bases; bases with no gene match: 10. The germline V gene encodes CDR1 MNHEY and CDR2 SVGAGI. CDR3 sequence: CASSYRTSGLEGTQYF. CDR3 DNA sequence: TGTGCCAGCAGTTACCGGACTAGCGGCCTAGAGGGGACCCAGTACTTC.

For the CDR3, the DNA is TGTGCCAGCAGCTCTATAAGCGGGAGAAGTTACGAGCAGTACTTC. Translating gives CASSSISGRSYEQYF. The V and J genes are TRBV11-1 and TRBJ2-7; TRBD2 aligns across 8 bases. CDR3 length: 15 amino acids. J was trimmed by 4 bases and V by 4 bases; bases with no gene match: 9. Germline lookup yields CDR1 SGHAT and CDR2 FQDESV (reference sequence).

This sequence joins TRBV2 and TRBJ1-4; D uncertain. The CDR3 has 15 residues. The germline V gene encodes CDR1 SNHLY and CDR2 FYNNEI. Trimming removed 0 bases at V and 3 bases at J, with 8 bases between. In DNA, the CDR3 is TGTGCCAGCAGTGAAGCGGGCGCAGCTAATGAAAAACTGTTTTTT. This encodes CASSEAGAANEKLFF.